This TCR beta chain emerged from a study of monozygotic twins with inflammatory bowel disease. The study, taken as a whole, reports: Lower TCRbeta diversity (inverse Simpson) was seen in IBD patients than in healthy co-twins. Part of the variability in patient repertoires may have come from differing immunosuppressive treatments.

From whole blood, total RNA was isolated without any sorting of T cells. On this clonotype itself: As yet, its antigen is unknown.

From its re-call of the 5' RACE reads, TCRdb lists each CDR3 protein once, without DNA. The table lists fewer than 550,000 distinct CDR3 sequences. Germline V lookup: CDR1 LGHNA, CDR2 YSLEER. The length of the CDR3 is 16 residues. The sequence was obtained from a human donor with ulcerative colitis or Crohn's disease, or a healthy co-twin of an affected twin (not recorded which). V and J are TRBV4-3 and TRBJ1-3. The sample taken for sequencing was blood. CDR3 amino acids: CASSPNSLTSGNTIYF.